This T cell receptor (beta chain) emerged from a study of cytomegalovirus exposure and HLA in healthy donors. Study observations and caveats: With later analysis, a missense DCLRE1C variant became linked to TCR beta V- and J-gene trimming. Rarity marked most TCR sequences, yet some public TCRs occurred in many donors.

The PCR made use of 60 Vbeta and 13 Jbeta primers. Produced via immunoSEQ multiplex PCR; TCRdb's table is partial and in-frame only. The sample holds about 84,000 clones, 55% to 70% seen once. Points on this clone: Its antigen is as yet unknown.

Per germline, CDR1 MDHEN and CDR2 SYDVKM. The CDR3 is made up of 13 amino acids. V was trimmed by 8 bases and J by 5 bases, leaving 15 bases between them. The sequenced material came from PBMCs. The rearrangement joins TRBV28 to TRBJ1-1; a possible D gene is TRBD1 (5 bases). The sequence came from a woman aged 40 to 50 in good health and CMV-seropositive. The CDR3 reads CASRWGPLTEAFF. The CDR3 DNA is TGTGCCAGCCGGTGGGGCCCCCTGACTGAAGCTTTCTTT.